The rows below give T cell receptor beta chains drawn from one sample of a study of cytotoxic CD8 clonotypes in ibrutinib-treated CLL. Clones were read by immunoSEQ multiplex PCR, and TCRdb kept only the in-frame ones, dropping some. The sample includes around 250,000 clones, 60% to 75% seen only once; the top ten take approximately 15%. The sequenced sample was PBMCs, obtained after 24 months of ibrutinib treatment. The receptor source for this set is a human donor with chronic lymphocytic leukemia. CDR3s include the opening cysteine and the closing phenylalanine or tryptophan. Each record gives: CDR3 length, clone size, D gene, J gene, V gene, CDR3 protein, CDR3 DNA. A D gene is named only where the DNA matches it firmly. Size values are once, few and many counts, or a class for expanded clones, and some rows have none.

11 NA NA TRBJ2-7 TRBV20-1 CSADGPSQQYF TGCAGTGCTGACGGGCCTTCCCAGCAGTACTTC
12 few NA TRBJ1-2 TRBV15 CATSRDLYGYTF TGTGCCACCAGCAGAGACCTCTATGGCTACACCTTC
13 NA NA TRBJ2-5 TRBV29-1 CSVEFVDYETQYF TGCAGCGTTGAATTTGTGGATTACGAGACCCAGTACTTC
15 NA NA TRBJ2-7 TRBV13 CASSSTGTPNYEQYF TGTGCCAGCAGCTCTACCGGGACACCGAACTACGAGCAGTACTTC
13 NA NA TRBJ1-5 TRBV2 CASSDMGAQAQHF TGTGCCAGCAGTGATATGGGGGCCCAGGCCCAGCATTTT
16 once NA TRBJ2-1 TRBV15 CATSRDRRAAGVEQFF TGTGCCACCAGCAGAGATCGACGGGCCGCCGGCGTGGAGCAGTTCTTC
14 NA NA TRBJ2-2 TRBV4-1 CASSQDLPPGELFF TGCGCCAGCAGCCAAGATCTGCCCCCCGGGGAGCTGTTTTTT
17 few TRBD1 TRBJ1-3 TRBV4-3 CASSQDFGTGGRNTIYF TGCGCCAGCAGCCAAGATTTCGGGACAGGGGGCCGAAACACCATATATTTT
11 once NA TRBJ2-7 TRBV20-1 CSARDYRGQYF TGCAGTGCGCGTGACTATCGGGGGCAGTACTTC
12 NA NA TRBJ2-7 TRBV29-1 CSVDGDSYEQYF TGCAGCGTTGATGGGGACTCCTACGAGCAGTACTTC
13 few NA TRBJ1-1 TRBV11-2 CASSWGRGDEAFF TGTGCCAGCAGCTGGGGCAGGGGAGATGAAGCTTTCTTT
13 many NA TRBJ1-1 TRBV27 CASSFQMNTEAFF TGTGCCAGCAGTTTTCAGATGAACACTGAAGCTTTCTTT
14 NA NA TRBJ2-5 TRBV30 CAWSFGGLQETQYF TGTGCCTGGAGTTTCGGTGGACTTCAAGAGACCCAGTACTTC
17 NA TRBD1 TRBJ1-3 TRBV10-3 CAIGSGTGDYSGNTIYF TGTGCCATCGGGTCCGGGACAGGGGATTACTCTGGAAACACCATATATTTT
15 NA TRBD1 TRBJ2-7 TRBV28 CASIRGGREKYEQYF TGTGCCAGCATCCGAGGGGGCAGGGAGAAGTACGAGCAGTACTTC
13 NA TRBD2 TRBJ2-3 TRBV6-5 CASRPLGGDTQYF TGTGCCAGCAGACCCCTGGGAGGGGATACGCAGTATTTT
17 NA TRBD2 TRBJ2-7 TRBV5-4 CASSLGLAGPTANEQYF TGTGCCAGCAGCTTGGGACTAGCGGGACCAACGGCCAACGAGCAGTACTTC
10 NA NA TRBJ1-1 TRBV29-1 CSVDLTEAFF TGCAGCGTTGACCTCACTGAAGCTTTCTTT
14 NA NA TRBJ1-1 TRBV5-1 CASSLYGDNTEAFF TGCGCCAGCAGCTTGTACGGGGATAACACTGAAGCTTTCTTT
13 NA TRBD1 TRBJ1-5 TRBV19 CASSIGQGQPQHF TGTGCCAGTAGCATAGGACAGGGTCAGCCCCAGCATTTT
11 NA NA TRBJ2-3 TRBV20-1 CSASTGIPQYF TGCAGTGCGTCAACCGGGATTCCGCAGTATTTT
14 NA TRBD2 TRBJ2-3 TRBV27 CASSFELAADTQYF TGTGCCAGCAGTTTTGAGCTAGCGGCAGATACGCAGTATTTT
13 once NA TRBJ1-2 TRBV27 CASSLGGSYGYTF TGTGCCAGCAGTTTAGGGGGATCCTATGGCTACACCTTC
15 NA NA TRBJ1-2 TRBV15 CATSRNNREHYGYTF TGTGCCACCAGCAGAAATAACCGGGAACACTATGGCTACACCTTC
14 NA TRBD1 TRBJ1-3 TRBV6-5 CASGGTGIRNTIYF TGTGCCAGCGGAGGGACAGGCATCCGAAACACCATATATTTT
16 NA TRBD2 TRBJ2-7 TRBV27 CASSFRASGRGLEQYF TGTGCCAGCAGTTTCAGGGCTAGCGGGAGAGGACTCGAGCAGTACTTC
10 NA NA TRBJ2-3 TRBV20-1 CSAATDTQYF TGCAGTGCTGCTACAGATACGCAGTATTTT
14 NA NA TRBJ2-7 TRBV9 CASSVSTESYEQYF TGTGCCAGCAGCGTTTCGACAGAATCCTACGAGCAGTACTTC
18 few TRBD2 TRBJ2-7 TRBV4-3 CASSQSSLAGLSSYEQYF TGCGCCAGCAGCCAGAGCAGCCTAGCGGGGCTTAGCTCCTACGAGCAGTACTTC
14 NA TRBD2 TRBJ2-2 TRBV30 CAWRLAGVTGELFF TGTGCCTGGAGACTAGCGGGAGTCACCGGGGAGCTGTTTTTT
12 NA NA TRBJ1-2 TRBV14 CASSPRGGGYTF TGTGCCAGCAGCCCACGGGGGGGAGGCTACACCTTC
15 NA NA TRBJ1-3 TRBV5-1 CASSGTSHSGNTIYF TGCGCCAGCAGCGGGACTTCCCACTCTGGAAACACCATATATTTT
15 NA NA TRBJ2-1 TRBV19 CASSISGSSYNEQFF TGTGCCAGTAGTATCAGCGGAAGCTCCTACAATGAGCAGTTCTTC
13 NA NA TRBJ2-2 TRBV6-5 CASTPTTTGELFF TGTGCCAGCACCCCGACGACCACCGGGGAGCTGTTTTTT
12 NA NA TRBJ2-7 TRBV28 CASSLEADEQYF TGTGCCAGCAGTTTAGAGGCGGACGAGCAGTACTTC
15 NA TRBD2 TRBJ2-7 TRBV2 CASSYQPGLNYEQYF TGTGCCAGCAGTTACCAACCGGGACTAAACTACGAGCAGTACTTC
11 NA NA TRBJ2-7 TRBV10-3 CAISRGYEQYF TGTGCCATCTCGAGGGGATACGAGCAGTACTTC
12 NA NA TRBJ2-3 TRBV29-1 CSVVPGPDTQYF TGCAGCGTTGTTCCCGGGCCAGATACGCAGTATTTT
17 few TRBD1 TRBJ1-2 TRBV5-1 CASSLVRDRVTNYGYTF TGCGCCAGCAGCCTCGTAAGGGACAGGGTGACTAACTATGGCTACACCTTC
12 NA NA TRBJ1-2 TRBV18 CASSPENYGYTF TGTGCCAGCTCACCAGAAAACTATGGCTACACCTTC